The 9 T cell receptor beta chains below all came from one sample that was sequenced in a study of blood T cells in healthy people across ages. Combining a sample-barcoded 5' primer with a J-beta primer mix, a second PCR ran for roughly 6 to 11 cycles. In TCRdb, the 5' RACE reads were re-called with MiXCR into one record per CDR3 protein. The sample has about 650,000 distinct CDR3 sequences, roughly 32% seen once. Sequences were obtained from blood. These receptors all come from a woman older than 75 in good health.

The chain recombines TRBV10-3 with TRBJ2-1; TRBD1 matches 10 bases. V dropped 10 bases and J dropped 11; count of bases not matched to a gene: 11. The CDR3 contains 13 residues. Germline V gene sequence: CDR1 ENHRY, CDR2 SYGVKD. CDR3 nucleotides: TGTGCCACGATGGGAGGGACAGGGGAAAAGCAGTTCTTC. Amino acids: CATMGGTGEKQFF.

This clonotype was seen at least ten times. The V call is TRBV29-1, the J call TRBJ1-1; a possible D gene is TRBD1 (6 bases). CDR1 and CDR2 from the germline V gene are SQVTM and ANQGSEA. V gave up 5 bases and J gave up 4 bases, with 8 bases separating them. The CDR3 spans 11 residues. The CDR3 spells CSVLRGTEAFF. Written as DNA, the CDR3 is TGCAGCGTTCTCAGGGGCACTGAAGCTTTCTTT.

This clonotype was recorded many times. The J gene is TRBJ2-3, the V gene TRBV9; D call uncertain. From germline, CDR1 is SGDLS and CDR2 YYNGEE. This CDR3 region has 14 residues. Trimming shortened V by 1 base and J by 0 bases, and 6 bases separated the two germline ends. The CDR3 sequence is CASSVLQSTDTQYF. The CDR3 region has the DNA TGTGCCAGCAGCGTACTCCAAAGCACAGATACGCAGTATTTT.

The table lists this clonotype with a few counts. V usage is TRBV7-2 and J usage is TRBJ1-4; perhaps TRBD1 as D (6 bases). Per germline, CDR1 SGHTA and CDR2 FQGNSA. CDR3 size: 14 residues. The V gene lost 5 bases and the J gene lost 8 bases, with 15 bases spanning the gap. The chain's CDR3 is CASSGGGFYEKLFF. DNA of the CDR3: TGTGCCAGCAGCGGAGGGGGGTTTTACGAAAAACTGTTTTTT.

This clonotype was detected many times. This chain connects TRBV6-1 to TRBJ2-7; maybe TRBD1 (6 bases). Trimming stripped 7 bases from V and 3 bases from J, with 16 bases between. The CDR3 is made up of 14 amino acids. Germline values: CDR1 MNHNS, CDR2 SASEGT. The DNA of the CDR3 is TGTGCCAGCACTCCCGGTGACAGGCTCTACGAGCAGTACTTC. Translating gives CASTPGDRLYEQYF.

About this clonotype itself: One end of the junction fails to match germline, which may point to a read error. The V gene is TRBV20-1, the J gene TRBJ2-3; TRBD2 aligns across 12 bases. CDR3 size: 13 residues. Germline V CDR1 and CDR2: DFQATT, SNEGSKA (reference sequence). The CDR3 DNA reads TGCAGTGCTGTAAGACTAGCGGGAGATCCGCAGTATTTT. Translation gives CSAVRLAGDPQYF.

This clonotype has a handful of counts. This chain uses TRBV10-3 with TRBJ2-5; D is unclear. From germline, CDR1 is ENHRY and CDR2 SYGVKD. This CDR3 has 13 amino acids. V lost 3 bases and J 5 bases, leaving 10 bases between the germline ends. Here the CDR3 reads CAISEVTRETQYF. The CDR3 region has the DNA TGTGCCATCAGTGAAGTGACACGGGAGACCCAGTACTTC.

This clonotype was detected ten times or more. The chain uses TRBV15 and TRBJ2-4; D unresolved. The CDR3 extends over 16 amino acids. Trimming stripped 0 bases from V and 0 bases from J, with 9 bases between. CDR1 LNHNV and CDR2 YYDKDF come from the germline V gene (reference sequence). The CDR3 sequence: CATSRDTDVAKNIQYF. Here the CDR3 DNA reads TGTGCCACCAGCAGAGATACTGATGTAGCCAAAAACATTCAGTACTTC.

The chain couples TRBV2 to TRBJ1-1; no reliable D call. Trimming took off 8 bases at V and 4 bases at J, with 14 bases between the two ends. This CDR3 is 13 amino acids long. The germline V gene has CDR1 SNHLY and CDR2 FYNNEI. CDR3: CASGPTRGTEAFF. Here the CDR3 DNA reads TGTGCCAGCGGCCCAACGCGGGGCACTGAAGCTTTCTTT.